Following are 20 T cell receptor beta chains from one sample sequenced in a study of blood T cell repertoires in COVID-19. Profiling relied on immunoSEQ multiplex PCR, and the TCRdb table lists in-frame clones only, not all of them. The table has 25,000 to 35,000 clones, roughly 87% seen once. Sequencing was carried out using peripheral blood. Receptor source: an elderly man with acute or convalescent COVID-19.

The chain couples TRBV7-2 to TRBJ1-4, with D possibly matching TRBD1 (6 bases). The V end was cut by 2 bases, the J end by 8 bases, with 18 bases between. The CDR3 runs to 16 residues. Germline V gene sequence: CDR1 SGHTA, CDR2 FQGNSA. CDR3 nucleotides: TGTGCCAGCAGCTTACCCCGGCAGGGAGGGGGGGAAAAACTGTTTTTT. Translation: CASSLPRQGGGEKLFF.

V usage is TRBV27 and J usage is TRBJ1-2; 9 nucleotides align to TRBD1. V lost 3 bases, J lost 2 bases, and 10 bases stayed unmatched. Per the germline V gene, CDR1 is MNHEY and CDR2 is SMNVEV (reference sequence). The CDR3 is 17 amino acids. The CDR3 sequence is CASSFTGGRLSNYGYTF. CDR3 DNA sequence: TGTGCCAGCAGTTTTACAGGGGGCAGATTATCGAACTATGGCTACACCTTC.

The chain employs TRBV3-1 (or the pseudogene TRBV3-2) and TRBJ1-2; D gene uncertain. In germline, CDR1 is LGHDT, CDR2 YNNKEL (reference sequence). The CDR3 is 13 residues long. Trimming stripped 3 bases from V and 2 bases from J, with 7 bases between. CDR3 in DNA: TGTGCCAGCAGCCACGGAGGGAACTATGGCTACACCTTC. Translating gives CASSHGGNYGYTF.

The chain joins TRBV5-1 to TRBJ1-5; D uncertain. This CDR3 has 16 amino acids. The germline gives CDR1 SGHRS, CDR2 YFSETQ. The V gene lost 2 bases and the J gene lost 1 base, with 13 bases spanning the gap. This CDR3 reads CASSLLPVTSNQPQHF. The CDR3 DNA is TGCGCCAGCAGCTTACTGCCCGTTACGAGCAATCAGCCCCAGCATTTT.

CDR3 nucleotides: TGTGCCAGTAGTGGTAACTCAGGCTTACAGCCCCAGCATTTT. It specifies CASSGNSGLQPQHF. This rearrangement joins TRBV19 to TRBJ1-5; D unclear. The V gene's germline CDR1 is LNHDA and CDR2 SQIVND (reference sequence). This CDR3 spans 14 amino acids. Trimming shortened V by 5 bases and J by 7 bases, and 15 bases separated the two germline ends.

The chain has TRBV19 and TRBJ2-2; TRBD1 agrees at 9 bases. Per the germline V gene, CDR1 is LNHDA and CDR2 is SQIVND (reference sequence). The CDR3 has 15 residues. J lost 6 bases, V lost 2 bases, and 4 bases had no gene match. The CDR3 DNA follows: TGTGCCAGTAGTATATGGACAGGGGCACCCGGGGAGCTGTTTTTT. Its translation: CASSIWTGAPGELFF.

The J gene is TRBJ2-7, the V gene TRBV2; D unclear. Germline CDR1 is SNHLY and CDR2 is FYNNEI. CDR3 length equals 15 residues. V was trimmed by 1 base and J by 4 bases, leaving 14 bases between them. The CDR3 region has the DNA TGTGCCAGCAGTGAAGGGCCGATCGGAGAGTACGAGCAGTACTTC. Its translation is CASSEGPIGEYEQYF. The full variable domain, completed using reference TRBV2 and TRBJ2-7, is EPEVTQTPSHQVTQMGQEVILRCVPISNHLYFYWYRQILGQKVEFLVSFYNNEISEKSEIFDDQFSVERPDGSNFTLKIRSTKLEDSAMYFCASSEGPIGEYEQYFGPGTRLTVT.

This clone occurred once. The chain links TRBV5-1 to TRBJ2-7, with 10 nucleotides matching TRBD2. The CDR3 is made up of 17 amino acids. Looked up from germline, CDR1 is SGHRS and CDR2 is YFSETQ. Losses at the gene ends were 1 base for V and 2 bases for J; bases not matched to a gene: 9. DNA for the CDR3: TGCGCCAGCAGCTTGCCGGCAGCGGGAGGGCCGGCCTACGAGCAGTACTTC. Amino acid sequence: CASSLPAAGGPAYEQYF. Supplemented by reference TRBV5-1 and TRBJ2-7, the full variable domain reads KAGVTQTPRYLIKTRGQQVTLSCSPISGHRSVSWYQQTPGQGLQFLFEYFSETQRNKGNFPGRFSGRQFSNSRSEMNVSTLELGDSALYLCASSLPAAGGPAYEQYFGPGTRLTVT.

The chain combines TRBV6-5 with TRBJ1-2; 10 bases fit TRBD1. Per germline, CDR1 MNHEY and CDR2 SVGAGI. There are 15 residues in the CDR3. Trimming removed 0 bases from V and 5 bases from J; junction bases left unmatched: 3. The CDR3 DNA reads as TGTGCCAGCAGTTACTCCGACAGGGGGCTGTATGGCTACACCTTC. Translating it yields CASSYSDRGLYGYTF.

The V gene is TRBV7-9, the J gene TRBJ2-1, with D possibly TRBD2 on 5 matching bases. Germline CDR1 SEHNR, CDR2 FQNEAQ (reference sequence). This CDR3 is 13 amino acids long. V dropped 4 bases and J dropped 7 bases, with 11 bases sitting between them. CDR3: CASSSVGSNEQFF. CDR3 in DNA: TGTGCCAGCAGCTCGGTGGGGAGTAATGAGCAGTTCTTC.

The chain is built from TRBV15 and TRBJ1-2, with a tentative D call TRBD1 (5 bases). The V end was cut by 0 bases, the J end by 8 bases, with 13 bases between. The CDR3 contains 14 residues. Germline CDR1 and CDR2: LNHNV and YYDKDF (reference sequence). CDR3 protein: CATSRDPLGGGYTF. CDR3 nucleotide sequence: TGTGCCACCAGCAGAGACCCTTTGGGGGGGGGCTACACCTTC.

This clone showed up just a few times. J is TRBJ1-4 and V is TRBV11-2, with 7 bases identical to TRBD1. V lost 1 base to trimming and J lost 6 bases; unmatched junction nucleotides: 2. From germline, CDR1 is SGHAT and CDR2 FQNNGV. The length of the CDR3 is 14 residues. The CDR3 loop reads CASSLGQGDEKLFF. CDR3 nucleotide sequence: TGTGCCAGCAGCTTAGGACAGGGAGATGAAAAACTGTTTTTT. The entire variable domain, with the rest obtained from reference TRBV11-2 and TRBJ1-4, is as follows: EAGVAQSPRYKIIEKRQSVAFWCNPISGHATLYWYQQILGQGPKLLIQFQNNGVVDDSQLPKDRFSAERLKGVDSTLKIQPAKLEDSAVYLCASSLGQGDEKLFFGSGTQLSVL.

The chain joins TRBV4-1 to TRBJ1-5, with a weak D call TRBD1 (6 bases). Germline V gene data show CDR1 as MGHRA and CDR2 as YSYEKL. The V and J ends lost 6 bases and 0 bases respectively, with 12 bases between them. The CDR3 has 15 residues. The CDR3 here is CASSPQGNSNQPQHF. The CDR3 DNA follows: TGCGCCAGCAGTCCGCAGGGGAATAGCAATCAGCCCCAGCATTTT.

This CDR3 is CASSPLEHGEQFF. The CDR3 DNA follows: TGTGCCAGCAGCCCCCTTGAGCACGGTGAGCAGTTCTTC. The chain carries TRBV3-1 (or the pseudogene TRBV3-2) and TRBJ2-1, with D uncertain. With 4 bases removed from V and 9 bases from J, the gap between germline ends came to 13 bases. The CDR3 runs to 13 residues. CDR1 LGHDT and CDR2 YNNKEL come from the germline V gene (reference sequence).

The V and J genes are TRBV3-1 (or the pseudogene TRBV3-2) and TRBJ2-1; 7 nucleotides align to TRBD2. Germline-derived CDR1 and CDR2 are LGHDT and YNNKEL (reference sequence). The CDR3 is 13 residues long. Trimming at V came to 11 bases and at J to 6 bases, leaving 10 bases not matched to a gene. CDR3 nucleotides: TGTGCCGTTTTCCAGGGAGGGAGCAATGAGCAGTTCTTC. As protein: CAVFQGGSNEQFF.

The V gene is TRBV6-5, the J gene TRBJ1-1; no clear D gene. The CDR3 covers 13 residues. Trimming shortened V by 5 bases and J by 4 bases, and 11 bases separated the two germline ends. Looked up from germline, CDR1 is MNHEY and CDR2 is SVGAGI. This CDR3 reads CASSHNSGTEAFF. In DNA form, the CDR3 reads TGTGCCAGCAGTCATAACAGTGGCACTGAAGCTTTCTTT.

V gene TRBV30 combines with J gene TRBJ1-1; no clear D. The CDR3 totals 13 residues. V was pared by 0 bases and J by 4 bases, with 9 bases between. Germline lookup yields CDR1 GTSNPN and CDR2 SVGIG (reference sequence). The CDR3 loop reads CAWSVSVTTEAFF. DNA for the CDR3: TGTGCCTGGAGTGTAAGCGTTACCACTGAAGCTTTCTTT.

This clone was found once. V and J are TRBV6-1 and TRBJ1-3; 9 nucleotides match TRBD1. Germline V gene sequence: CDR1 MNHNS, CDR2 SASEGT. With V trimmed by 2 bases and J by 4 bases, 12 bases remained unmatched. CDR3 length: 18 residues. CDR3 sequence reads: CASSEFETGGAEGNTIYF. The CDR3 nucleotides read TGTGCCAGCAGTGAATTCGAAACAGGGGGCGCGGAGGGAAACACCATATATTTT.

The V gene is TRBV7-8, the J gene TRBJ2-5; 7 bases map to TRBD1. Germline-derived CDR1 and CDR2 are SGHVS and FQNEAQ. V dropped 6 bases and J dropped 5; count of bases not matched to a gene: 12. This CDR3 spans 15 amino acids. CDR3 protein: CASSSWAGGRETQYF. CDR3 nucleotides: TGTGCCAGCAGTAGTTGGGCAGGGGGTCGGGAGACCCAGTACTTC. The full variable domain, its missing parts supplied by reference TRBV7-8 and TRBJ2-5, is GAGVSQSPRYKVAKRGQDVALRCDPISGHVSLFWYQQALGQGPEFLTYFQNEAQLDKSGLPSDRFFAERPEGSVSTLKIQRTQQEDSAVYLCASSSWAGGRETQYFGPGTRLLVL.

This clone was observed a single time. This rearrangement joins TRBV11-2 to TRBJ2-3; possible D gene TRBD1, 6 bases. Germline V CDR1 and CDR2: SGHAT, FQNNGV. The CDR3 is 13 amino acids. With 2 bases removed from V and 3 bases from J, the gap between germline ends came to 6 bases. CDR3 sequence (DNA): TGTGCCAGCAGCTTACAGGGGACAGATACGCAGTATTTT. Translated, it gives CASSLQGTDTQYF.